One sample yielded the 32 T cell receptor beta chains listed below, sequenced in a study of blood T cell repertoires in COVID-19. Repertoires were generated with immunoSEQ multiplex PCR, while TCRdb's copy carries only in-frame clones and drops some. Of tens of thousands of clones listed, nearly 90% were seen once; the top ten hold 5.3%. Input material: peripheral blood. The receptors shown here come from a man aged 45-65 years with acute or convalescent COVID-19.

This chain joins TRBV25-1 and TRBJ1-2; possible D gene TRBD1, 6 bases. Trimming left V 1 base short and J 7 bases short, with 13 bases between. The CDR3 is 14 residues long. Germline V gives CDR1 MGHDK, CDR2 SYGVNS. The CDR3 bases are TGTGCCAGCAGTGAATTTCAGGGGAAGAGTGGCTACACCTTC. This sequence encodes CASSEFQGKSGYTF.

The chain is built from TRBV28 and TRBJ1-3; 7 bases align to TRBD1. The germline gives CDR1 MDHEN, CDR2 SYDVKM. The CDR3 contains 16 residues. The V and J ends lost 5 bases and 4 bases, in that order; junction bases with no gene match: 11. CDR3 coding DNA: TGTGCCAGCAGTCCCCGGGCAGGGGACAGCGGAAACACCATATATTTT. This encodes CASSPRAGDSGNTIYF.

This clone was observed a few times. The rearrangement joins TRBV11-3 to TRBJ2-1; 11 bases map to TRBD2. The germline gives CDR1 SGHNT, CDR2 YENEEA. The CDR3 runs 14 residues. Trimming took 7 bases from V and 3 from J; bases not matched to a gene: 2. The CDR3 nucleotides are TGTGCCAGCACCGGGACTAGCGGCTACAATGAGCAGTTCTTC. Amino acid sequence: CASTGTSGYNEQFF. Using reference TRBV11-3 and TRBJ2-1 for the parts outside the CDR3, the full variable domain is EAGVVQSPRYKIIEKKQPVAFWCNPISGHNTLYWYLQNLGQGPELLIRYENEEAVDDSQLPKDRFSAERLKGVDSTLKIQPAELGDSAVYLCASTGTSGYNEQFFGPGTRLTVL.

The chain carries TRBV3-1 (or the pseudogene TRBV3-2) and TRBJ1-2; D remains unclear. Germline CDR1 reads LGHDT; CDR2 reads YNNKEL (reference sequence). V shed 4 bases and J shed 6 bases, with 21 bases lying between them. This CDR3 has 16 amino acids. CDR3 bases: TGTGCCAGCAGCCTCCTCTCCGCAGGCCGTCGGAATGGCTACACCTTC. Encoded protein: CASSLLSAGRRNGYTF.

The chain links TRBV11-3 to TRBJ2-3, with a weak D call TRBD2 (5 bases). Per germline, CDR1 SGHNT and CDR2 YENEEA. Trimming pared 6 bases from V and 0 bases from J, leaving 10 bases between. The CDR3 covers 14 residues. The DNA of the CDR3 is TGTGCCAGCAGTCAATGGACTAGCACAGATACGCAGTATTTT. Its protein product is CASSQWTSTDTQYF.

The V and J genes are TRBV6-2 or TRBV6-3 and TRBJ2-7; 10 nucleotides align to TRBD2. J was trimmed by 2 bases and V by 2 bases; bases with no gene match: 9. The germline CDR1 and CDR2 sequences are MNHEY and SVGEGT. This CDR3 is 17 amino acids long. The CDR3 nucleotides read TGTGCCAGCAGTTACGATCGAAGCGGGAGGGACCCCTACGAGCAGTACTTC. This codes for CASSYDRSGRDPYEQYF.

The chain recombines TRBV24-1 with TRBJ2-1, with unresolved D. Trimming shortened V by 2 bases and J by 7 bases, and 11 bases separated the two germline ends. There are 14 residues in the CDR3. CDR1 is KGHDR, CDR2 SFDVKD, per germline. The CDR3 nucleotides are TGTGCCACCAGTGATTCCCCCCAGGTTAATGAGCAGTTCTTC. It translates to CATSDSPQVNEQFF.

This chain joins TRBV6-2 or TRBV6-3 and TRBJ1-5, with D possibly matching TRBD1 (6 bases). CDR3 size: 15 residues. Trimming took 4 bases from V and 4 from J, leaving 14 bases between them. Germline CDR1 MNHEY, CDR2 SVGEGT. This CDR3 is CASSWGGAGNQPQHF. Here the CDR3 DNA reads TGTGCCAGCAGTTGGGGGGGCGCCGGTAATCAGCCCCAGCATTTT.

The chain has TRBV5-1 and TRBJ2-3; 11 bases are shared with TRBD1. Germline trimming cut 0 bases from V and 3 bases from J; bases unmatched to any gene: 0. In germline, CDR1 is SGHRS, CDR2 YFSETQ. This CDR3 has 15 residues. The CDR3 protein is CASSLGDRGTDTQYF. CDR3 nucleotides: TGCGCCAGCAGCTTGGGGGACAGGGGGACAGATACGCAGTATTTT.

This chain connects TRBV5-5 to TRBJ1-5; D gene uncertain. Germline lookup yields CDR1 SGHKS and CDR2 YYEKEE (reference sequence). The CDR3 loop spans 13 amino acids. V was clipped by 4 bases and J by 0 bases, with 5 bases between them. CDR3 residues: CASSSDSNQPQHF. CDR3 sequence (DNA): TGTGCCAGCAGCAGCGATAGCAATCAGCCCCAGCATTTT.

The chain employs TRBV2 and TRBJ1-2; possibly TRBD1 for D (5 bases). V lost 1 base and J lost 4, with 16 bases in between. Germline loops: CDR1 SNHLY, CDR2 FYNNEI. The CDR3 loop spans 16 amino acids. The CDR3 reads CASSEGGQGSAYGYTF. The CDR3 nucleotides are TGTGCCAGCAGTGAAGGAGGTCAGGGATCGGCCTATGGCTACACCTTC.

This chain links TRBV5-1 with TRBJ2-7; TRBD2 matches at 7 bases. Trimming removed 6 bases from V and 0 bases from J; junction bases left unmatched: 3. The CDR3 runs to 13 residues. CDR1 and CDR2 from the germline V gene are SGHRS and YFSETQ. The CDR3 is CASKRGSSYEQYF. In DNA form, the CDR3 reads TGCGCCAGCAAGCGCGGGAGCTCCTACGAGCAGTACTTC.

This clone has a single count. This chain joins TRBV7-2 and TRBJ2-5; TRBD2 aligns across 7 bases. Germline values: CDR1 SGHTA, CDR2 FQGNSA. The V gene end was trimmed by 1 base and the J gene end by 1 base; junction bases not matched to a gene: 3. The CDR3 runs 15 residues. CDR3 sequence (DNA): TGTGCCAGCAGCTTAGTTGGCGGGGGCCAAGAGACCCAGTACTTC. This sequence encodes CASSLVGGGQETQYF.

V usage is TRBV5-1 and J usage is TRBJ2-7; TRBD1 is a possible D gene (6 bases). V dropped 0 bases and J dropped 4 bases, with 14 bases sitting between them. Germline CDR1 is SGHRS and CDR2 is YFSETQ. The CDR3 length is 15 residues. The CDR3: CASSLDSGVLYEQYF. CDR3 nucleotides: TGCGCCAGCAGCTTGGATTCAGGGGTACTGTACGAGCAGTACTTC. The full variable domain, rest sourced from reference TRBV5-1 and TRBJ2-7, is KAGVTQTPRYLIKTRGQQVTLSCSPISGHRSVSWYQQTPGQGLQFLFEYFSETQRNKGNFPGRFSGRQFSNSRSEMNVSTLELGDSALYLCASSLDSGVLYEQYFGPGTRLTVT.

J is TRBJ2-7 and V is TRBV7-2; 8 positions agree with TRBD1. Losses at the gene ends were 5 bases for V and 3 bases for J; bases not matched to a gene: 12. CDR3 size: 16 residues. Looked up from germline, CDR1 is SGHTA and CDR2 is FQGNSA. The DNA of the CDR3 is TGTGCCAGCAGCCCCTGGGGGAGTGGACAGGGCTACGAGCAGTACTTC. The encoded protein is CASSPWGSGQGYEQYF.

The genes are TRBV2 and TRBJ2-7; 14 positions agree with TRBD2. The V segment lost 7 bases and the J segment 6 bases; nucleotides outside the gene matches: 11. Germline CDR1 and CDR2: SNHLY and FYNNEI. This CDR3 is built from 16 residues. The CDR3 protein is CASTGTSGRGSGEQYF. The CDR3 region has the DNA TGTGCCAGCACCGGGACTAGCGGGAGAGGATCGGGCGAGCAGTACTTC.

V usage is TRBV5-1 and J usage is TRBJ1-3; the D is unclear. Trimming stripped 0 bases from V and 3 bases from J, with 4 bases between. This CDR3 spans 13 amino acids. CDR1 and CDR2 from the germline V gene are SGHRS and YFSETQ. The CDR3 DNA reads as TGCGCCAGCAGCTTGGCGGGTGGAAACACCATATATTTT. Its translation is CASSLAGGNTIYF.

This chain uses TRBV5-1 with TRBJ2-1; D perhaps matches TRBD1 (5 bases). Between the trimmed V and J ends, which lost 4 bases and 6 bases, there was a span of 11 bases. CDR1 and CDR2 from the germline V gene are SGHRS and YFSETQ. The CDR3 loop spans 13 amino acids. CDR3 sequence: CASSDQGPNEQFF. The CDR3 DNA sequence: TGCGCCAGCAGCGACCAGGGCCCCAATGAGCAGTTCTTC.

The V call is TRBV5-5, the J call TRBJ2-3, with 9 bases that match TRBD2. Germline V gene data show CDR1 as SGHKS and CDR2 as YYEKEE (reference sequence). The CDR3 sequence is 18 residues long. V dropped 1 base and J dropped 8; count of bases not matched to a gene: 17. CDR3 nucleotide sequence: TGTGCCAGCAGCTTGAAGCCAGCGGGAGGTCAAGCGGGGGGTACGCAGTATTTT. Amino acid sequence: CASSLKPAGGQAGGTQYF.

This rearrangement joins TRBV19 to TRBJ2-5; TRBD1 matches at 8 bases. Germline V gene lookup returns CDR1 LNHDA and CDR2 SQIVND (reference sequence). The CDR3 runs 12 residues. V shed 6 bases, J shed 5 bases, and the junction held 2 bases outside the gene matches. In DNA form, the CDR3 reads TGTGCCAGTAGAAGGACAGGGGAGACCCAGTACTTC. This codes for CASRRTGETQYF.

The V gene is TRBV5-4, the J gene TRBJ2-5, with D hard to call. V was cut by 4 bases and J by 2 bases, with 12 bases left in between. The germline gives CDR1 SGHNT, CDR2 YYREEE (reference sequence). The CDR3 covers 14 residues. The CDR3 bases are TGTGCCAGCAGCCCAAGACAAATACAAGAGACCCAGTACTTC. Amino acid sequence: CASSPRQIQETQYF.

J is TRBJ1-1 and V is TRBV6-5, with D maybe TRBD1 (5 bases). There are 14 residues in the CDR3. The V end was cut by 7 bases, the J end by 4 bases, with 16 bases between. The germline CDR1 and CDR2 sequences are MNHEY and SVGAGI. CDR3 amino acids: CASTPGPQGTEAFF. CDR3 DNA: TGTGCCAGCACACCGGGTCCCCAGGGCACTGAAGCTTTCTTT.

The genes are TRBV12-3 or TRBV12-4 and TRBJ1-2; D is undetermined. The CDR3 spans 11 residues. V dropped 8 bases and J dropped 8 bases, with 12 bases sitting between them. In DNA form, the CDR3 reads TGTGCCAGCGGCCGATACAACGGCTACACCTTC. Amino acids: CASGRYNGYTF.

This chain's CDR3 is CASSFSRRTGTGGNIQYF. DNA of the CDR3: TGTGCCAGCAGCTTTTCCCGTAGAACAGGTACGGGCGGAAACATTCAGTACTTC. The V gene is TRBV5-4, the J gene TRBJ2-4; a possible D gene is TRBD1 (5 bases). This CDR3 is built from 18 residues. Deletions cut 2 bases from V and 6 bases from J, with 24 bases between. Germline assignment: CDR1 SGHNT and CDR2 YYREEE (reference sequence).

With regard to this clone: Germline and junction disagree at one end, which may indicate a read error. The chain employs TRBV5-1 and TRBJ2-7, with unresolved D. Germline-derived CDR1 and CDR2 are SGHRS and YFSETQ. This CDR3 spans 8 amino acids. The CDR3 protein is CASSSRLF. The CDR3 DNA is TGCGCCAGCAGCTCGAGACTGTTC.

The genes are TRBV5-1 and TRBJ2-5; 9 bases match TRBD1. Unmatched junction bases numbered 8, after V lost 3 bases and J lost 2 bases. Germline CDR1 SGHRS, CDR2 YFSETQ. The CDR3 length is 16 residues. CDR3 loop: CASSSGQGIGQETQYF. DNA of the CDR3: TGCGCCAGCAGCTCGGGACAGGGAATTGGTCAAGAGACCCAGTACTTC.

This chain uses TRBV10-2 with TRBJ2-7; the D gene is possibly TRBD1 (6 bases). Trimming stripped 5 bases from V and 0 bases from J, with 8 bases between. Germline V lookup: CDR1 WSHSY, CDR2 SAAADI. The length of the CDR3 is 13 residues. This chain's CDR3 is CASSTGNSYEQYF. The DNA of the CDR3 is TGCGCCAGCAGTACAGGGAACTCCTACGAGCAGTACTTC.

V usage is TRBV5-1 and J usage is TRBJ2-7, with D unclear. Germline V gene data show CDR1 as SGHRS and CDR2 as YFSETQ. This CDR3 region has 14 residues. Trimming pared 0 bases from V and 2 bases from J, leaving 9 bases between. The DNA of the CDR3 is TGCGCCAGCAGCTTGGCCGTAGATCCCTACGAGCAGTACTTC. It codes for CASSLAVDPYEQYF.

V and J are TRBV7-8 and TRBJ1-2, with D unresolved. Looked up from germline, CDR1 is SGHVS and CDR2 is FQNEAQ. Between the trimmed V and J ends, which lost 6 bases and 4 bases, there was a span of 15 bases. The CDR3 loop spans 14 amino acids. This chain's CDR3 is CASSRSRVAYGYTF. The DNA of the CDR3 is TGTGCCAGCAGTAGGAGCCGAGTTGCCTATGGCTACACCTTC.

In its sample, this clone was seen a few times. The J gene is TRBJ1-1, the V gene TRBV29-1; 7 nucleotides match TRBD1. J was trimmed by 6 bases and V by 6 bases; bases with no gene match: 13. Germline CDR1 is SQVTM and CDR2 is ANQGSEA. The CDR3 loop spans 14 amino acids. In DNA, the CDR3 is TGCAGCGTCCGAGGACAGGCCGGGGGAGCTGAAGCTTTCTTT. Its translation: CSVRGQAGGAEAFF. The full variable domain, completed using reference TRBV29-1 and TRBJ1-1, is SAVISQKPSRDICQRGTSLTIQCQVDSQVTMMFWYRQQPGQSLTLIATANQGSEATYESGFVIDKFPISRPNLTFSTLTVSNMSPEDSSIYLCSVRGQAGGAEAFFGQGTRLTVV.

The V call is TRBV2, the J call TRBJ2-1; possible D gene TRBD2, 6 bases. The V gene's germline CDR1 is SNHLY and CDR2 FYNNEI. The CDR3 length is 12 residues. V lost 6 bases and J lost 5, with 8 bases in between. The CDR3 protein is CASRRLDNEQFF. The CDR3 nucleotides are TGTGCCAGCAGACGACTAGACAATGAGCAGTTCTTC. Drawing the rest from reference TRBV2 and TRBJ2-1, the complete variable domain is EPEVTQTPSHQVTQMGQEVILRCVPISNHLYFYWYRQILGQKVEFLVSFYNNEISEKSEIFDDQFSVERPDGSNFTLKIRSTKLEDSAMYFCASRRLDNEQFFGPGTRLTVL.

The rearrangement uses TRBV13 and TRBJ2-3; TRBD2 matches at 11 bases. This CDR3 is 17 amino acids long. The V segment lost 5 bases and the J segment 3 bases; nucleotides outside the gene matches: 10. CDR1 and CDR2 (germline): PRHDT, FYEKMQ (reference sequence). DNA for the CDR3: TGTGCCAGCAGCAGGACTAGCGGGCTAAAGAGGACAGATACGCAGTATTTT. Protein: CASSRTSGLKRTDTQYF.